Following are 21 T cell receptor beta chains from one sample sequenced in a study of blood T cell repertoires in COVID-19. This table comes from immunoSEQ multiplex PCR, and its TCRdb copy is limited to in-frame clones, with some not included. The sample includes approximately 280,000 clones, around 88% of them seen just once. The source material was peripheral blood. Receptor source: a man in his forties with acute or convalescent COVID-19.

The chain uses TRBV14 and TRBJ1-1, with 11 bases aligning to TRBD1. V trimming: 1 base; J trimming: 3 bases; junction bases outside the gene matches: 10. This CDR3 comprises 18 residues. Germline values: CDR1 SGHDN, CDR2 FVKESK. CDR3 amino acids: CASSQGSGTGGWDTEAFF. CDR3 DNA: TGTGCCAGCAGCCAAGGATCCGGGACAGGGGGTTGGGACACTGAAGCTTTCTTT.

In regard to this clone: Other nucleotide sequences from this sample produce the same CDR3. The rearrangement links TRBV6-5 to TRBJ1-5; no definite D call. The V gene lost 0 bases and the J gene lost 0 bases, with 6 bases spanning the gap. Germline V gene lookup returns CDR1 MNHEY and CDR2 SVGAGI. This CDR3 contains 15 residues. Here the CDR3 reads CASSYSHYSNQPQHF. CDR3 nucleotide sequence: TGTGCCAGCAGTTACTCACACTATAGCAATCAGCCCCAGCATTTT.

J is TRBJ1-2 and V is TRBV2; D perhaps matches TRBD1 (6 bases). This CDR3 region has 13 residues. CDR1 and CDR2 (germline): SNHLY, FYNNEI. The V and J ends lost 2 bases and 8 bases respectively, with 12 bases between them. CDR3 coding DNA: TGTGCCAGCAGTGAAAACAGGGATTACGGCTACACCTTC. It translates to CASSENRDYGYTF.

About this clone: Within the sample, other DNA sequences also encode this same CDR3. V usage is TRBV3-1 (or the pseudogene TRBV3-2) and J usage is TRBJ1-1; D is ambiguous. This CDR3 contains 12 residues. With 1 base removed from V and 7 bases from J, the gap between germline ends came to 7 bases. In germline, CDR1 is LGHDT, CDR2 YNNKEL (reference sequence). CDR3 DNA sequence: TGTGCCAGCAGCCAAGTCCCAGGTGAAGCTTTCTTT. It codes for CASSQVPGEAFF.

This clone was observed once. The CDR3 DNA reads as TGTGCCACAAGGAGACAGGGCAATCAGCCCCAGCATTTT. Translated: CATRRQGNQPQHF. The chain employs TRBV15 and TRBJ1-5; a possible D gene is TRBD1 (6 bases). V dropped 9 bases and J dropped 2 bases, with 11 bases sitting between them. CDR1 is LNHNV and CDR2 is YYDKDF in the germline V gene (reference sequence). The CDR3 totals 13 residues.

The chain has TRBV5-1 and TRBJ1-2; D might be TRBD1 (5 bases). This CDR3 contains 15 residues. CDR1 is SGHRS, CDR2 YFSETQ, per germline. Deletions cut 1 base from V and 3 bases from J, with 13 bases between. The CDR3 sequence: CASSLLGQGDYGYTF. The CDR3 bases are TGCGCCAGCAGCTTGTTGGGGCAGGGTGACTATGGCTACACCTTC. Together with reference TRBV5-1 and TRBJ1-2, the CDR3 gives the full variable domain: KAGVTQTPRYLIKTRGQQVTLSCSPISGHRSVSWYQQTPGQGLQFLFEYFSETQRNKGNFPGRFSGRQFSNSRSEMNVSTLELGDSALYLCASSLLGQGDYGYTFGSGTRLTVV.

This clone has a handful of counts. The chain has TRBV7-8 and TRBJ2-1, with 9 bases matching TRBD1. After removal of 5 bases from V and 4 bases from J, the junction contained 6 bases not matched to a gene. Germline CDR1 and CDR2: SGHVS and FQNEAQ. The CDR3 covers 15 residues. CDR3 protein: CASSHRQGEYNEQFF. The CDR3 nucleotides read TGTGCCAGCAGCCACCGACAGGGGGAATACAATGAGCAGTTCTTC.

V and J are TRBV4-1 and TRBJ1-4, with 7 bases aligning to TRBD1. The CDR3 totals 15 residues. The germline gives CDR1 MGHRA, CDR2 YSYEKL. V gave up 4 bases and J gave up 4 bases; unmatched junction bases: 6. CDR3 sequence: CASSRWTGDNEKLFF. CDR3 DNA: TGCGCCAGCAGCCGATGGACAGGAGATAATGAAAAACTGTTTTTT.

This clone was observed a few times. Other DNA sequences in this specimen translate into the identical CDR3. This sequence joins TRBV6-6 and TRBJ2-7; D is unresolved. The V gene lost 2 bases and the J gene lost 5 bases, with 7 bases spanning the gap. CDR1 and CDR2 from the germline V gene are MNHNY and SVGAGI (reference sequence). The CDR3 covers 12 residues. CDR3 loop: CASSYVADEQYF. In DNA form, the CDR3 reads TGTGCCAGCAGTTACGTGGCCGACGAGCAGTACTTC.

This chain uses TRBV5-1 with TRBJ1-1; 7 bases map to TRBD1. V lost 4 bases and J lost 4; bases outside the gene matches: 7. Germline V gene data show CDR1 as SGHRS and CDR2 as YFSETQ. CDR3 length: 14 amino acids. The CDR3 DNA sequence: TGCGCCAGCAGCCCTGACAGGGTAGCCACTGAAGCTTTCTTT. Amino acid sequence: CASSPDRVATEAFF.

The chain recombines TRBV6-5 with TRBJ2-7, with 8 bases that match TRBD1. CDR1 is MNHEY and CDR2 is SVGAGI in the germline V gene. V gave up 8 bases and J gave up 1 base; unmatched junction bases: 4. The CDR3 is 13 residues long. CDR3 DNA sequence: TGTGCCAGCGAGGACAGGGTTTCCTACGAGCAGTACTTC. Amino acids: CASEDRVSYEQYF.

The gene calls are TRBV7-3 and TRBJ2-1; possible D gene TRBD1, 5 bases. The CDR3 sequence is 11 residues long. Trimming pared 8 bases from V and 9 bases from J, leaving 11 bases between. Germline CDR1 reads SGHTA; CDR2 reads FQGTGA. The CDR3 DNA follows: TGTGCCAGCGGGCAGGGCGGTGAGCAGTTCTTC. It specifies CASGQGGEQFF.

This rearrangement joins TRBV24-1 to TRBJ1-2, with D unclear. This CDR3 has 15 amino acids. Germline assignment: CDR1 KGHDR and CDR2 SFDVKD. Trimming shortened V by 0 bases and J by 5 bases, and 12 bases separated the two germline ends. CDR3 sequence: CATSDLKLPLYGYTF. The CDR3, as DNA: TGTGCCACCAGTGATTTGAAGCTGCCCTTGTATGGCTACACCTTC.

This sequence joins TRBV6-5 and TRBJ2-7, with D possibly TRBD1 on 6 matching bases. The CDR3 totals 14 residues. With 0 bases removed from V and 3 bases from J, the gap between germline ends came to 9 bases. Germline values: CDR1 MNHEY, CDR2 SVGAGI. This CDR3 reads CASSYSPDSYEQYF. The CDR3 DNA sequence: TGTGCCAGCAGTTACTCTCCGGACAGCTACGAGCAGTACTTC.

The J gene is TRBJ1-1, the V gene TRBV15; TRBD1 matches 9 bases. V lost 1 base, J lost 0 bases, and 3 bases stayed unmatched. Germline V gene sequence: CDR1 LNHNV, CDR2 YYDKDF (reference sequence). The CDR3 has 16 amino acids. The CDR3 sequence is CATSRVGTGLNTEAFF. In nucleotides, the CDR3 is TGTGCCACCAGCAGAGTCGGGACAGGGTTGAACACTGAAGCTTTCTTT.

The rearrangement links TRBV11-2 to TRBJ1-2; possibly TRBD1 for D (6 bases). The CDR3 contains 14 residues. Trimming cost V 6 bases and J 2 bases, with 13 bases left between them. The germline V gene has CDR1 SGHAT and CDR2 FQNNGV. The CDR3: CASSQTGKNYGYTF. CDR3 DNA: TGTGCCAGCAGTCAAACAGGGAAGAACTATGGCTACACCTTC.

CDR3 in amino acids: CASSAGTGSSNTGELFF. In DNA, the CDR3 is TGCGCCAGCAGCGCCGGGACAGGATCTTCGAACACCGGGGAGCTGTTTTTT. The chain carries TRBV5-1 and TRBJ2-2; TRBD1 matches 8 bases. This CDR3 comprises 17 residues. The V gene end was trimmed by 4 bases and the J gene end by 0 bases; junction bases not matched to a gene: 8. CDR1 and CDR2 (germline): SGHRS, YFSETQ.

This chain links TRBV12-5 with TRBJ2-1; 9 nucleotides align to TRBD2. V lost 2 bases to trimming and J lost 7 bases; unmatched junction nucleotides: 6. Germline V gene lookup returns CDR1 LGHNT and CDR2 FRNRAP. The CDR3 is 15 residues long. The CDR3 sequence: CASGLSSSGVNEQFF. CDR3 in DNA: TGTGCTAGTGGTTTGTCATCTAGCGGGGTAAATGAGCAGTTCTTC.

The chain uses TRBV5-1 and TRBJ1-2; D is uncertain. Germline CDR1 SGHRS, CDR2 YFSETQ. V lost 0 bases and J 6 bases, leaving 12 bases between the germline ends. The CDR3 sequence is 14 residues long. The CDR3 nucleotides are TGCGCCAGCAGCTTGGGGAGAGCGAAGGATGGCTACACCTTC. Amino acids: CASSLGRAKDGYTF. The full variable domain, in which reference TRBV5-1 and TRBJ1-2 provide the parts outside the CDR3, is KAGVTQTPRYLIKTRGQQVTLSCSPISGHRSVSWYQQTPGQGLQFLFEYFSETQRNKGNFPGRFSGRQFSNSRSEMNVSTLELGDSALYLCASSLGRAKDGYTFGSGTRLTVV.

The rearrangement links TRBV7-9 to TRBJ1-2; D possibly corresponds to TRBD1 (6 bases). The V and J ends lost 2 bases and 3 bases respectively, with 10 bases between them. The CDR3 has 14 residues. The germline V gene encodes CDR1 SEHNR and CDR2 FQNEAQ (reference sequence). CDR3 sequence (DNA): TGTGCCAGCAGCTTACTAGCAGGGGACTATGGCTACACCTTC. This gives the protein CASSLLAGDYGYTF.

The CDR3 spells CASSRQTGAVGQPQHF. CDR3 DNA: TGTGCCAGCAGCCGGCAGACAGGGGCGGTAGGACAGCCCCAGCATTTT. V usage is TRBV4-2 and J usage is TRBJ1-5; 8 bases are shared with TRBD1. V lost 4 bases and J lost 7; bases outside the gene matches: 12. The CDR3 is made up of 16 amino acids. Germline CDR1 LGHNA, CDR2 YNFKEQ.